The rows below give T cell receptor beta chains drawn from one sample of a study of cytomegalovirus exposure and HLA in healthy donors. Only in-frame clones appear in the TCRdb table, and some are missing; sequencing was by immunoSEQ multiplex PCR. The data show about 140,000 clones, 85% to 90% seen once. The sequencing input was PBMCs. The receptors shown here come from a man younger than 35 in good health and CMV-seronegative. The CDR3 runs from the conserved cysteine through the conserved F or W. The order of the fields is V gene, D gene, clone size, J gene, CDR3 DNA, CDR3 protein. A D gene is named only where the DNA matches it firmly. A clone size is listed for some rows: how often the clone was seen (once, few, many), or a class if it is expanded.

>TRBV7-2|.|many|TRBJ1-2
TGTGCCAGCAGCCGTGGGACACTGGATGGCTACACCTTC
CASSRGTLDGYTF
>TRBV5-4|TRBD1|.|TRBJ1-4
TGTGCCAGCAGCTCTCGGCCGGGACAGGGGAATGAAAAACTGTTTTTT
CASSSRPGQGNEKLFF
>TRBV7-2|.|.|TRBJ2-1
TGTGCCAGCAGCTCCGGGCGGGGTTCCTACAATGAGCAGTTCTTC
CASSSGRGSYNEQFF
>TRBV29-1|.|few|TRBJ2-7
TGCAGCGTTGTGGAGGGTTACGAGCAGTACTTC
CSVVEGYEQYF
>TRBV15|TRBD2|.|TRBJ2-1
TGTGCCACCAGCAGAGGGAGCGGGGGGGCCTACAATGAGCAGTTCTTC
CATSRGSGGAYNEQFF
>TRBV10-2|TRBD2|.|TRBJ2-3
TGCGCCAGCAGTTGGGAGCGGGGGGGAGATACGCAGTATTTT
CASSWERGGDTQYF
>TRBV13|TRBD1|few|TRBJ2-7
TGTGCCAGCAGAGGGGGCCACGAGCAGTACTTC
CASRGGHEQYF
>TRBV18|.|.|TRBJ2-7
TGTGCCAGCTCACCACCGGGAGGCGGGATTAGCTCCTACGAGCAGTACTTC
CASSPPGGGISSYEQYF
>TRBV5-8|.|.|TRBJ2-3
TGTGCCAGCAGCTTGGGACAAGCCACTAGCACAGATACGCAGTATTTT
CASSLGQATSTDTQYF
>TRBV5-1|TRBD1|.|TRBJ1-4
TGCGCCAGCAGCTGGCTTCAGGGGGCCGCTAATGAAAAACTGTTTTTT
CASSWLQGAANEKLFF
>TRBV15|.|.|TRBJ1-5
TGTGCCACCAGCAGAGACGGACAGAGAGGCAATCAGCCCCAGCATTTT
CATSRDGQRGNQPQHF
>TRBV12-5|.|.|TRBJ2-1
TGTGCTAGTGGTGGGAATCGGGGCTCCTACAATGAGCAGTTCTTC
CASGGNRGSYNEQFF
>TRBV9|.|.|TRBJ2-3
TGTGCCAGCAGCGTCAACAGGGTCGCAGATACGCAGTATTTT
CASSVNRVADTQYF
>TRBV5-6|TRBD1|.|TRBJ2-3
TGTGCCAGCAGCTTGTTCAGGGGGACAGATACGCAGTATTTT
CASSLFRGTDTQYF
>TRBV7-2|TRBD1|.|TRBJ1-3
TGTGCCAGCAGCCCACAGGGGAGTTTTGGAAACACCATATATTTT
CASSPQGSFGNTIYF
>TRBV27|.|once|TRBJ2-2
TGTGCCAGCAGCAGGGCCGTCACCGGGGAGCTGTTTTTT
CASSRAVTGELFF
>TRBV5-1|TRBD1|.|TRBJ2-1
TGCGCCAGCAGCTTGTTAGAGACAGGGGGGAATGAGCAGTTCTTC
CASSLLETGGNEQFF
>TRBV5-4|TRBD1|.|TRBJ2-2
TGTGCCAGCAGCTTACTGAGGTGGGACAGGGTGAGCACCGGGGAGCTGTTTTTT
CASSLLRWDRVSTGELFF
>TRBV7-2|TRBD1|many|TRBJ2-7
TGTGCCAGCACGACCTACGACAGGGACGAGCAGTACTTC
CASTTYDRDEQYF
>TRBV27|TRBD2|few|TRBJ2-7
TGTGCCACCACTCGCGGGAGCTCCTACGAGCAGTACTTC
CATTRGSSYEQYF
>TRBV2|.|.|TRBJ2-2
TGTGCCAGCATTTTTACAGCGAACACCGGGGAGCTGTTTTTT
CASIFTANTGELFF
>TRBV7-9|TRBD2|once|TRBJ2-1
TGTGCTTCAGGGAGGAGACTAGCGGGGAAGGATGAGCAGTTCTTC
CASGRRLAGKDEQFF
>TRBV13|TRBD1|.|TRBJ2-2
TGTGCCAGCAGCTTAGGGACAGGGGTGACCGGGGAGCTGTTTTTT
CASSLGTGVTGELFF
>TRBV27|.|.|TRBJ1-1
TGTGCCAGCAGCCACTTGGACACTGAAGCTTTCTTT
CASSHLDTEAFF